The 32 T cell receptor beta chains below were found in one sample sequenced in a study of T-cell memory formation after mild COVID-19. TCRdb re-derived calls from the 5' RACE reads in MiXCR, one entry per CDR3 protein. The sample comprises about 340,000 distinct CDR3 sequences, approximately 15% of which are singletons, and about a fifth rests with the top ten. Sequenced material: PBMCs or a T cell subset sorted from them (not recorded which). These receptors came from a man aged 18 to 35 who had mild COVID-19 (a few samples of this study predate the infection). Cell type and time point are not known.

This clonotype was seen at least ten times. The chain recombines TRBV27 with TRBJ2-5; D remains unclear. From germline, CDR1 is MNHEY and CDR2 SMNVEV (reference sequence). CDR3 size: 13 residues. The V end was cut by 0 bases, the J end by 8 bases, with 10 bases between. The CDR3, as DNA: TGTGCCAGCAGTTTATCTCCCCTAGGAACCCAGTACTTC. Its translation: CASSLSPLGTQYF.

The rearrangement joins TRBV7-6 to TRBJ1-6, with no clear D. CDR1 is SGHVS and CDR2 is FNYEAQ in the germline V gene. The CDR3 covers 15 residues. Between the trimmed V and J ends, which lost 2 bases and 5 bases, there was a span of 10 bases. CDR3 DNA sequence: TGTGCCAGCAGCTTAACGGGGTCCGATAATTCACCCCTCCACTTT. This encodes CASSLTGSDNSPLHF.

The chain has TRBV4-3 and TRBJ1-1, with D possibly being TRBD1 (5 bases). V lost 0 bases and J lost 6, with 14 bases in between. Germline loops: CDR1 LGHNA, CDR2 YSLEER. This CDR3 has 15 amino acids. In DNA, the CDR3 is TGCGCCAGCAGCCAAGATCAGGGCTCACCAGCTGAAGCTTTCTTT. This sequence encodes CASSQDQGSPAEAFF.

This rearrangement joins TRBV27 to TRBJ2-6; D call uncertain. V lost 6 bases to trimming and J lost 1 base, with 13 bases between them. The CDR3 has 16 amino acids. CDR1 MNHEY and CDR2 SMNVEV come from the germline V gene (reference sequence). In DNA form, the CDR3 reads TGTGCCAGCAGCCCTCTGCTTAGGTCTGGGGCCAACGTCCTGACTTTC. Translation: CASSPLLRSGANVLTF.

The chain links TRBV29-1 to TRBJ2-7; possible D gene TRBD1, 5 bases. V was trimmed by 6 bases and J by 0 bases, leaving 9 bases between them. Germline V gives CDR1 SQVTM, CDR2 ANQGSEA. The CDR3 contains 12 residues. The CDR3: CSVVTVSYEQYV. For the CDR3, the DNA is TGCAGCGTGGTGACAGTCTCCTACGAGCAGTACGTC.

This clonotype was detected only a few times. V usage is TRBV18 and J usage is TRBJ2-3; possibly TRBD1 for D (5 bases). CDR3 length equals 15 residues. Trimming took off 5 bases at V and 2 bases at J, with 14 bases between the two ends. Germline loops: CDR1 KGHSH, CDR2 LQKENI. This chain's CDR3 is CASSSADGHTDTQYF. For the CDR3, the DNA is TGTGCCAGCTCATCAGCCGACGGACACACAGATACGCAGTATTTT.

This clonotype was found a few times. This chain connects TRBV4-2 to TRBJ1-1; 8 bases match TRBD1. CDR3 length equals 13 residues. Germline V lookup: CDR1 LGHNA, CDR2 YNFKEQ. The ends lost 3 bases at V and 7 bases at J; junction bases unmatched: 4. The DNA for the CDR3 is TGTGCCAGCAGCCAGGGACAGGAGGATGAAGCTTTCTTT. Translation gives CASSQGQEDEAFF.

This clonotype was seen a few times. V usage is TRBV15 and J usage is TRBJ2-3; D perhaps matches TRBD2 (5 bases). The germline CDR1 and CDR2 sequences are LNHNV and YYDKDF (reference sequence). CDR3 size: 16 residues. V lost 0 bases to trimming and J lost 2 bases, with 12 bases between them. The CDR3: CATSRDGGSATDTQYF. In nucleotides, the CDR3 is TGTGCCACCAGCAGAGATGGAGGTTCTGCCACAGATACGCAGTATTTT.

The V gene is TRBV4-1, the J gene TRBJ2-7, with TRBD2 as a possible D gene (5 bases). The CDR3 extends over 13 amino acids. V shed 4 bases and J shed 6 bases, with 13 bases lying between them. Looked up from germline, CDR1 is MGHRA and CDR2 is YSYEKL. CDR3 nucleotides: TGCGCCAGCAGCCGGACTGGCTTGGGCGAGCAGTACTTC. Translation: CASSRTGLGEQYF.

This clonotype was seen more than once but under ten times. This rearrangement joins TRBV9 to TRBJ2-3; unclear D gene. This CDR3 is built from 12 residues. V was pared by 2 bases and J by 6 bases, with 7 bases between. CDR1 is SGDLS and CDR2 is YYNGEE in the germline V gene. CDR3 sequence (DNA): TGTGCCAGCAGCGTTAACACGGATACGCAGTATTTT. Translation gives CASSVNTDTQYF.

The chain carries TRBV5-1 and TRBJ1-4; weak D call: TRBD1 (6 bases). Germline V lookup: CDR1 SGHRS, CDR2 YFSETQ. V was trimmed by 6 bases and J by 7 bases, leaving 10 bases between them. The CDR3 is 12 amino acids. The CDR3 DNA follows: TGCGCCAGCAAACAGGGAGGTGAAAAACTGTTTTTT. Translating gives CASKQGGEKLFF. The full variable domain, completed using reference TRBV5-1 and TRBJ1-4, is KAGVTQTPRYLIKTRGQQVTLSCSPISGHRSVSWYQQTPGQGLQFLFEYFSETQRNKGNFPGRFSGRQFSNSRSEMNVSTLELGDSALYLCASKQGGEKLFFGSGTQLSVL.

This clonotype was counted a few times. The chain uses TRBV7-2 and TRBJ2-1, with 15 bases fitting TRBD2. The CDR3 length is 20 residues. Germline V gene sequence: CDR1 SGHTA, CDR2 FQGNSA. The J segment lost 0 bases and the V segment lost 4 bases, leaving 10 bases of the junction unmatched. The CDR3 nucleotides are TGTGCCAGCAGCTCCCCGGCCGGGACTAGCGGGGGGAGCTCCTACAATGAGCAGTTCTTC. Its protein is CASSSPAGTSGGSSYNEQFF.

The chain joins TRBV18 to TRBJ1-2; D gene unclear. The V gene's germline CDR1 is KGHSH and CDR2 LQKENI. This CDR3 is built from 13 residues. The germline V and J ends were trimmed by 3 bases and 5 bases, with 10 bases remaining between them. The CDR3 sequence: CASSPDVRYGYTF. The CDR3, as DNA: TGTGCCAGCTCACCCGATGTACGGTATGGCTACACCTTC.

DNA of the CDR3: TGTGCCAGCAGCTTGGGGGTTTTTAACGTCGTCTATGGCTACACCTTC. It yields the protein CASSLGVFNVVYGYTF. The chain joins TRBV5-8 to TRBJ1-2; D unresolved. Germline CDR1 and CDR2: SGHTS and YDEGEE. The CDR3 spans 16 residues. V lost 0 bases and J lost 4, with 16 bases in between.

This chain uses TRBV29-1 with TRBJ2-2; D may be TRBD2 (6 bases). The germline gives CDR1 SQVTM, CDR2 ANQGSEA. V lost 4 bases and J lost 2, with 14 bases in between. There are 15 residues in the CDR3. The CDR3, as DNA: TGCAGCGTTGCTACCGGGACTGACAACACCGGGGAGCTGTTTTTT. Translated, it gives CSVATGTDNTGELFF.

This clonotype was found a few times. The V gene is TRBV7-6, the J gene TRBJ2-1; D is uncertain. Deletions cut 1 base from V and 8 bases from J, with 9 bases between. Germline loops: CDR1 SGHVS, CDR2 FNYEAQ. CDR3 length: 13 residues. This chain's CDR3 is CASSLGALDEQFF. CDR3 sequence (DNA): TGTGCCAGCAGCTTAGGGGCTTTGGATGAGCAGTTCTTC.

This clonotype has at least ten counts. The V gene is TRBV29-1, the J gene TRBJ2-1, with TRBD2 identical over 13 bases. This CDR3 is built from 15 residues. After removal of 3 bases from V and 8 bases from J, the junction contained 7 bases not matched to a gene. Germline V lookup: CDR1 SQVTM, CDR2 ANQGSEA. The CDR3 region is CSVESGTSGEYEQFF. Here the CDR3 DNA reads TGCAGCGTTGAGTCCGGGACTAGCGGGGAGTATGAGCAGTTCTTC.

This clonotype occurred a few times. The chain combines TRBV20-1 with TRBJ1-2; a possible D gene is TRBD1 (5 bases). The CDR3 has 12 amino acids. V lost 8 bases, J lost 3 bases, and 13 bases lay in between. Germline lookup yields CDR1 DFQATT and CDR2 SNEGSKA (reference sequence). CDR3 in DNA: TGCAGTACCTGGGGGACTGACTATGGCTACACCTTC. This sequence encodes CSTWGTDYGYTF.

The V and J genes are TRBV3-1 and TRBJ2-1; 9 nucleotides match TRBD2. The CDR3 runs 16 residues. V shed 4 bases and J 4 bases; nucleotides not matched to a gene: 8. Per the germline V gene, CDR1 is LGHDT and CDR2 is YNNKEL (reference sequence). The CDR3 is CASSPKRGALYNEQFF. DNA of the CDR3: TGTGCCAGCAGCCCCAAGCGGGGGGCCCTATACAATGAGCAGTTCTTC.

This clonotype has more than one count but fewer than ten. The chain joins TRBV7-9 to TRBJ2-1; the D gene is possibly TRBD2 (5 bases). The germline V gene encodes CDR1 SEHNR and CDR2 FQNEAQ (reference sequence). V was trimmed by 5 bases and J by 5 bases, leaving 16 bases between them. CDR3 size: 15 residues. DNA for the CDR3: TGTGCCAGCAGCCCCCCCGGGGTAGCTGACAATGAGCAGTTCTTC. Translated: CASSPPGVADNEQFF.

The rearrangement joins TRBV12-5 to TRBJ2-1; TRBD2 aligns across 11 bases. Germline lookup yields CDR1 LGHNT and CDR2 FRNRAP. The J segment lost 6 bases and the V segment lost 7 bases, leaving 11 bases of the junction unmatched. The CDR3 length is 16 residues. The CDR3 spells CASARSGTSGTNEQFF. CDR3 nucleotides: TGTGCTAGTGCCCGCTCCGGGACTAGCGGTACCAATGAGCAGTTCTTC. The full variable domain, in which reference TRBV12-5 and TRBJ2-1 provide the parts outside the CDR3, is DARVTQTPRHKVTEMGQEVTMRCQPILGHNTVFWYRQTMMQGLELLAYFRNRAPLDDSGMPKDRFSAEMPDATLATLKIQPSEPRDSAVYFCASARSGTSGTNEQFFGPGTRLTVL.

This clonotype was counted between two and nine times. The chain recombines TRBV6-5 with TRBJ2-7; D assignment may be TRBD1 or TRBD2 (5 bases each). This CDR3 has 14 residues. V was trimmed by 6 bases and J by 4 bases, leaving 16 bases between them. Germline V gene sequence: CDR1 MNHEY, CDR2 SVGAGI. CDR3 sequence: CASSSLGAKYEQYF. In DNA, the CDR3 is TGTGCCAGCAGCTCACTCGGGGCAAAGTACGAGCAGTACTTC.

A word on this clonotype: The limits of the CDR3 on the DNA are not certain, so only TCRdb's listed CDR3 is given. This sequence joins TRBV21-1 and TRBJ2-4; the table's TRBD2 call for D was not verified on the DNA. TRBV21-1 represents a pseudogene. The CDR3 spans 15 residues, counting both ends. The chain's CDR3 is CASRFGGGAKNIQYF.

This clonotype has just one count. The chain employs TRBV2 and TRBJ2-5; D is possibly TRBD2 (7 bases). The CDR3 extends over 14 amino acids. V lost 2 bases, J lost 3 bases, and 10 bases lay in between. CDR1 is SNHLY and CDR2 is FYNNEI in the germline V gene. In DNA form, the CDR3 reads TGTGCCAGCAGTGAACAGGGGAGGGAAGAGACCCAGTACTTC. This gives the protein CASSEQGREETQYF.

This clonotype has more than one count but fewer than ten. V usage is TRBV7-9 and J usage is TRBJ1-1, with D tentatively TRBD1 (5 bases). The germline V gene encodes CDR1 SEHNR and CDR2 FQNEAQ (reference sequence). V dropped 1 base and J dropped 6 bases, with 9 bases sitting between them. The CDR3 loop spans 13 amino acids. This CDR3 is CASSLEWGSEAFF. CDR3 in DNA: TGTGCCAGCAGCTTAGAATGGGGGTCTGAAGCTTTCTTT.

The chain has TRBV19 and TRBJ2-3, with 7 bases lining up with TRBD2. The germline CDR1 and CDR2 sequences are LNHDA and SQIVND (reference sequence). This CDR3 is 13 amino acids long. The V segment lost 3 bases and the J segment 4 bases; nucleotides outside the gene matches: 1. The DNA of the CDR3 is TGTGCCAGTAGTATCGGACTAGCAGATACGCAGTATTTT. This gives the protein CASSIGLADTQYF.

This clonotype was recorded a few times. CDR3 protein: CASSPRRRVYYNEQFF. The CDR3 region has the DNA TGTGCCAGCAGCCCCCGTAGGAGGGTCTACTACAATGAGCAGTTCTTC. The J gene is TRBJ2-1, the V gene TRBV14, with a possible D match to TRBD2 (6 bases). The CDR3 totals 16 residues. The germline V gene has CDR1 SGHDN and CDR2 FVKESK. Trimming shortened V by 4 bases and J by 3 bases, and 16 bases separated the two germline ends.

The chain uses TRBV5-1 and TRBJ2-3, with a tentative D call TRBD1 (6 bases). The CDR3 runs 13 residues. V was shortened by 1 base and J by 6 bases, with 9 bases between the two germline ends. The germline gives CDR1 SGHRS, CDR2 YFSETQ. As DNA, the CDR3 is TGCGCCAGCAGCTTGCACAGGGTGGATACGCAGTATTTT. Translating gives CASSLHRVDTQYF.

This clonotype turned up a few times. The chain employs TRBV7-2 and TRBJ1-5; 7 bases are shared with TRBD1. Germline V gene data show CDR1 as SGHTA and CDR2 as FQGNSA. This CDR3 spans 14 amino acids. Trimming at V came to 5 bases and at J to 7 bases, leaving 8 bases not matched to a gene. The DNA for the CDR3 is TGTGCCAGCAGCCGACAGGGACCACAGCAGCCCCAGCATTTT. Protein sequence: CASSRQGPQQPQHF.

The DNA for the CDR3 is TGTGCCAGCAGTATCACAGGGGGAGGCATCGGGGAGCTGTTTTTT. Its translation: CASSITGGGIGELFF. The chain is built from TRBV12-3 or TRBV12-4 and TRBJ2-2, with 8 bases that match TRBD1. V lost 5 bases, J lost 7 bases, and 9 bases stayed unmatched. The CDR3 runs to 15 residues.

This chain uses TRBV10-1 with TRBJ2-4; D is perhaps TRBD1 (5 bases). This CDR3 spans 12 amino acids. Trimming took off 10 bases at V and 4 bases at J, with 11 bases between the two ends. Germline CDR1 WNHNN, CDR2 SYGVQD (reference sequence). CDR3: CATPTAKNIQYF. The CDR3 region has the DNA TGCGCCACCCCGACAGCGAAAAACATTCAGTACTTC.

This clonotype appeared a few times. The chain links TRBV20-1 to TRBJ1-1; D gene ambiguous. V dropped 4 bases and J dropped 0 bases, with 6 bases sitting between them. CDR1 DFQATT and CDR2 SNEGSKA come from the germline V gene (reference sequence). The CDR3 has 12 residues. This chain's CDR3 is CSAKTVNTEAFF. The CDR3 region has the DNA TGCAGTGCTAAGACGGTGAACACTGAAGCTTTCTTT.